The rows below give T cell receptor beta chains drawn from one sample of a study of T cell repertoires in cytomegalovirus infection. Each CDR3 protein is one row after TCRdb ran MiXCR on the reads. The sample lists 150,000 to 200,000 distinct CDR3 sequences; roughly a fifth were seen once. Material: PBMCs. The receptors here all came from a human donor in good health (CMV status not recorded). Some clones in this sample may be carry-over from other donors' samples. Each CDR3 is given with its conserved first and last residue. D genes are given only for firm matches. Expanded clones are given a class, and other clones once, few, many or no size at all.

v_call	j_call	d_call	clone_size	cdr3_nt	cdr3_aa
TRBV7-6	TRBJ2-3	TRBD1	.	TGTGCCAGCAGCTCCGGACAGGCCTCTAGCACAGATACGCAGTATTTT	CASSSGQASSTDTQYF
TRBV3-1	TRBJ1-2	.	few	TGTGCCAGCAGCCTATCGGACAGCTATGGCTACACCTTC	CASSLSDSYGYTF
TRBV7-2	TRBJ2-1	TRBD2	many	TGTGCCAGCAGCAGGACTAGCGGGAGGTTCAATGAGCAGTTCTTC	CASSRTSGRFNEQFF
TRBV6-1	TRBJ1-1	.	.	TGTGCCAGCAGGGAAAAACAGAACACTGAAGCTTTCTTT	CASREKQNTEAFF
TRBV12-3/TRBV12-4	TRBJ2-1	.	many	TGTGCCAGCAGTTTAAGAACAGGGCCCACGGGTGAGCAGTTCTTC	CASSLRTGPTGEQFF
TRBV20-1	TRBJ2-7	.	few	TGCAGTGCTAGATCGCTTTCGACCGTCTACGAGCAGTACTTC	CSARSLSTVYEQYF
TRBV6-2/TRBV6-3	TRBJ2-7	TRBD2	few	TGTGCCAGCAGCCGCCGACTAGCGGGAAGGAACTACGAGCAGTACTTC	CASSRRLAGRNYEQYF
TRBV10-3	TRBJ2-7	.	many	TGTGCCATCAGGCCTCTCGGGCAGTCCTACGAGCAGTACTTC	CAIRPLGQSYEQYF
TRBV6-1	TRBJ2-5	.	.	TGTGCCAGCAGTGAAATAAGGGGCGTGGAGACCCAGTACTTC	CASSEIRGVETQYF
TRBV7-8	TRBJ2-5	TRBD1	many	TGTGCCAGCAGCTCAGGACAGGGAACGGGGGAGACCCAGTACTTC	CASSSGQGTGETQYF
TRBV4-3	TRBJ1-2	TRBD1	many	TGCGCCAGCAGCCAAGGAGGCTCGACAGGGTGGGGTAACTATGGCTACACCTTC	CASSQGGSTGWGNYGYTF